These T cell receptor beta chains were read from a single sample in a study of blood T cell repertoires in COVID-19. Here immunoSEQ multiplex PCR was the method, and the copy in TCRdb shows in-frame clones only, minus some. The table includes roughly 300,000 clones, approximately 83% detected once. Material for sequencing was peripheral blood. These receptors all come from a human donor in a cohort sampled during active COVID-19. CDR3s include the opening cysteine and the closing phenylalanine or tryptophan. D genes are given only for firm matches. Not all rows give a size; the values are once, few, many and, for expanded clones, a class.

d_call j_call v_call clone_size cdr3_aa cdr3_nt
TRBD1 TRBJ1-1 TRBV5-1 NA CASKGQGAIRNREAFF TGCGCCAGCAAAGGACAGGGGGCGATTAGGAACCGTGAAGCTTTCTTT
TRBD1 TRBJ2-7 TRBV7-9 NA CASSFGTGTYEQYF TGTGCCAGCAGCTTCGGGACAGGAACCTACGAGCAGTACTTC
NA TRBJ2-5 TRBV6-2/TRBV6-3 NA CASSRGRQGTQYF TGTGCCAGCAGCCGGGGGAGGCAAGGGACCCAGTACTTC
TRBD1 TRBJ2-5 TRBV6-6 once CASSPPTGARKTQYF TGTGCCAGCAGCCCCCCGACAGGGGCTCGAAAGACCCAGTACTTC
NA TRBJ2-3 TRBV7-2 NA CASSLDSGLLNTQYF TGTGCCAGCAGCTTAGACTCGGGACTCTTGAATACGCAGTATTTT
NA TRBJ2-2 TRBV24-1 NA CATRGGAGELFF TGTGCCACCAGAGGGGGGGCCGGGGAGCTGTTTTTT
NA TRBJ2-7 TRBV18 NA CASSTASSYEQYF TGTGCCAGCTCGACCGCTAGCTCCTACGAGCAGTACTTC
TRBD1 TRBJ2-2 TRBV5-4 NA CASSYRGHTGELFF TGTGCCAGCAGCTACAGGGGCCACACCGGGGAGCTGTTTTTT
TRBD2 TRBJ2-7 TRBV11-2 once CASSLDNLAGGYF TGTGCCAGCAGCTTAGATAACCTAGCGGGAGGATACTTC
NA TRBJ2-5 TRBV6-5 NA CASIMTGRETQYF TGTGCCAGCATAATGACAGGTAGAGAGACCCAGTACTTC
TRBD1 TRBJ1-1 TRBV9 NA CASSAAGTAQNTEAFF TGTGCCAGCAGCGCTGCGGGGACAGCACAAAACACTGAAGCTTTCTTT
NA TRBJ2-1 TRBV6-5 NA CASSMEGVGNEQFF TGTGCCAGCAGTATGGAGGGCGTGGGCAATGAGCAGTTCTTC
NA TRBJ2-2 TRBV11-2 NA CASSGTWNTGELFF TGTGCCAGCAGCGGGACTTGGAACACCGGGGAGCTGTTTTTT
NA TRBJ2-1 TRBV6-5 NA CASRRDHYNEQFF TGTGCCAGCAGGCGGGACCACTACAATGAGCAGTTCTTC
TRBD2 TRBJ2-1 TRBV6-2/TRBV6-3 NA CASSYSPRGGRPSGYNEQFF TGTGCCAGCAGTTACTCCCCACGGGGCGGGAGGCCGAGTGGCTACAATGAGCAGTTCTTC
NA TRBJ1-1 TRBV7-2 once CASSLEAGVNTEAFF TGTGCCAGCAGCTTAGAGGCAGGGGTCAACACTGAAGCTTTCTTT
NA TRBJ1-1 TRBV5-1 NA CASSLYGAQNTEAFF TGCGCCAGCAGCTTGTATGGGGCCCAGAACACTGAAGCTTTCTTT
TRBD1 TRBJ2-1 TRBV28 NA CASSPHRGSYNEQFF TGTGCCAGCAGTCCACACAGGGGCTCCTACAATGAGCAGTTCTTC
TRBD1 TRBJ2-3 TRBV5-1 NA CASSFGTGMPDTQYF TGCGCCAGCAGCTTCGGGACAGGGATGCCAGATACGCAGTATTTT
NA TRBJ1-6 TRBV10-1 NA CATPLYPLHF TGCGCCACCCCCCTATATCCCCTCCACTTT
TRBD2 TRBJ2-1 TRBV2 NA CASREVREGEQFF TGTGCCAGCAGGGAGGTAAGGGAGGGTGAGCAGTTCTTC
TRBD2 TRBJ2-7 TRBV7-8 NA CASSFSRETEQYF TGTGCCAGCAGCTTCTCGCGGGAGACCGAGCAGTACTTC
TRBD2 TRBJ2-5 TRBV19 NA CASTEILGGPQETQYF TGTGCCTCAACGGAGATTTTGGGAGGGCCTCAAGAGACCCAGTACTTC
TRBD2 TRBJ2-7 TRBV3-1/TRBV3-2 NA CASSQASGGTYEQYF TGTGCCAGCAGCCAAGCGTCGGGAGGGACCTACGAGCAGTACTTC
NA TRBJ1-1 TRBV27 NA CASSLNRLTRAFF TGTGCCAGCAGTTTAAATCGATTGACGAGGGCTTTCTTT
NA TRBJ2-7 TRBV7-6 NA CASSSSEPYEQYF TGTGCCAGCAGCTCATCAGAACCCTACGAGCAGTACTTC
TRBD1 TRBJ1-1 TRBV5-4 NA CASSPGEDRLNTEAFF TGTGCCAGCAGCCCAGGGGAGGACAGGCTGAACACTGAAGCTTTCTTT
NA TRBJ2-7 TRBV14 NA CASSQYTEQYF TGTGCCAGCAGCCAATACACGGAGCAGTACTTC
TRBD2 TRBJ2-3 TRBV27 NA CASSKAGGVTDTQYF TGTGCCAGCAGTAAAGCGGGAGGAGTTACAGATACGCAGTATTTT
TRBD1 TRBJ1-1 TRBV6-5 NA CASSTPGQGVAFF TGTGCCAGCAGTACACCCGGACAGGGGGTTGCTTTCTTT
NA TRBJ2-4 TRBV28 NA CASSPGYAAKNIQYF TGTGCCAGCAGTCCAGGGTATGCGGCCAAAAACATTCAGTACTTC
TRBD2 TRBJ2-1 TRBV5-6 NA CASSLGLSGGRVGQFF TGTGCCAGCAGCTTGGGTCTCAGCGGGGGAAGGGTTGGGCAGTTCTTC
TRBD1 TRBJ1-1 TRBV2 once CASSDSDREVGAFF TGTGCCAGCAGTGACTCGGACAGGGAGGTAGGAGCTTTCTTT
TRBD2 TRBJ2-5 TRBV19 once CASSILGLARETQYF TGTGCCAGTAGCATCCTAGGACTAGCAAGAGAGACCCAGTACTTC
NA TRBJ1-2 TRBV28 NA CASSLSPGVWGYTF TGTGCCAGCAGTTTATCGCCAGGTGTATGGGGCTACACCTTC
TRBD2 TRBJ2-1 TRBV30 once CAWSPSGRGSYNEQFF TGTGCCTGGAGTCCTAGCGGGAGGGGTTCCTACAATGAGCAGTTCTTC
NA TRBJ2-3 TRBV7-2 NA CASRATDTQYF TGTGCCAGCAGGGCCACAGATACGCAGTATTTT
TRBD2 TRBJ2-2 TRBV5-1 once CASSSRGGRPGELFF TGCGCCAGCAGCTCCCGAGGCGGGAGGCCCGGGGAGCTGTTTTTT
NA TRBJ2-5 TRBV28 NA CASSFRVHQETQYF TGTGCCAGCAGTTTTCGGGTCCACCAAGAGACCCAGTACTTC
NA TRBJ2-7 TRBV21-1 few CASMSDEQYF TGTGCCAGCATGAGTGACGAGCAGTACTTC
TRBD2 TRBJ2-5 TRBV6-5 NA CASNPLGGSRETQYF TGTGCCAGCAATCCACTCGGGGGGTCCCGGGAGACCCAGTACTTC
NA TRBJ1-2 TRBV28 NA CASRAGAPNYGYTF TGTGCCAGCAGAGCAGGGGCCCCTAACTATGGCTACACCTTC
TRBD1 TRBJ1-2 TRBV29-1 NA CSVEDPGDSYGYTF TGCAGCGTTGAAGATCCCGGGGACAGCTATGGCTACACCTTC
TRBD1 TRBJ1-2 TRBV7-6 NA CASSPMGQGSYGYTF TGTGCCAGCAGCCCCATGGGACAGGGGAGCTATGGCTACACCTTC
NA TRBJ1-5 TRBV28 NA CASSLAGAVQPQHF TGTGCCAGCAGTTTAGCAGGGGCCGTGCAGCCCCAGCATTTT
NA TRBJ2-3 TRBV19 NA CASSIARSTDTQYF TGTGCCAGTAGTATAGCGCGAAGCACAGATACGCAGTATTTT
NA TRBJ2-5 TRBV15 NA CATSRVRETQYF TGTGCCACCAGCAGAGTCCGGGAGACCCAGTACTTC
NA TRBJ2-3 TRBV3-1/TRBV3-2 once CASSQGGTQYF TGTGCCAGCAGCCAAGGAGGTACGCAGTATTTT
TRBD1 TRBJ1-2 TRBV12-3/TRBV12-4 NA CASRQTGGGYTF TGTGCCAGCAGGCAGACAGGGGGTGGCTACACCTTC
TRBD1 TRBJ2-5 TRBV28 once CASSMTGGPRETQYF TGTGCCAGCAGCATGACAGGGGGACCGAGGGAGACCCAGTACTTC
NA TRBJ1-1 TRBV18 NA CASSPEIQNTEAFF TGTGCCAGCTCACCTGAGATTCAAAACACTGAAGCTTTCTTT
NA TRBJ1-1 TRBV5-1 NA CASSLGHQNTEAFF TGCGCCAGCAGCTTAGGACACCAAAACACTGAAGCTTTCTTT
TRBD2 TRBJ2-3 TRBV27 NA CASSHGSGREAAQYF TGTGCCAGCAGCCACGGGAGCGGGAGAGAGGCGGCGCAGTATTTT
NA TRBJ2-3 TRBV25-1 NA CASSGLLDTQYF TGTGCCAGCAGCGGACTGCTGGATACGCAGTATTTT
NA TRBJ1-6 TRBV7-3 NA CASSLFSGQGSPLHF TGTGCCAGCAGCTTATTCTCAGGCCAGGGTTCACCCCTCCACTTT
NA TRBJ1-5 TRBV23-1 NA CASSRRTTRGNQPQHF TGCGCCAGCAGTCGAAGAACAACTCGGGGGAATCAGCCCCAGCATTTT
NA TRBJ1-4 TRBV2 once CASQSNLRNEKLFF TGTGCCAGCCAAAGCAACCTTAGAAATGAAAAACTGTTTTTT
TRBD1 TRBJ2-3 TRBV9 NA CASSVVGGQGEDTQYF TGTGCCAGCAGCGTAGTGGGGGGACAGGGGGAGGATACGCAGTATTTT
NA TRBJ2-3 TRBV6-5 NA CASSKSGTDTQYF TGTGCCAGCAGTAAGAGCGGCACAGATACGCAGTATTTT